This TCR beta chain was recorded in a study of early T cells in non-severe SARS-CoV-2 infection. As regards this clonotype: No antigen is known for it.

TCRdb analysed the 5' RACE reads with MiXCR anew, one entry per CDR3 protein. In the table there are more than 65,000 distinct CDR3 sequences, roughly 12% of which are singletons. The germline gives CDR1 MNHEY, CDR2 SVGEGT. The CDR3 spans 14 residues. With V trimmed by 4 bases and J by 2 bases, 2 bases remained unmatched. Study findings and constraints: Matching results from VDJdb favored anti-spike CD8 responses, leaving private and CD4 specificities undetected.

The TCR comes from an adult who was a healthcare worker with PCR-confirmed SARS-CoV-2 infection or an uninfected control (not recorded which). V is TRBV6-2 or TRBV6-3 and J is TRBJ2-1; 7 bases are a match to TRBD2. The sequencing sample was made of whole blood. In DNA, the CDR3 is TGTGCCAGCAGTTTACTAGCGACCTACAATGAGCAGTTCTTC. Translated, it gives CASSLLATYNEQFF.